These 10 T cell receptor beta chains were all obtained from the same sample, sequenced in a study of response to subunit inactivated influenza vaccine. TCRdb re-derived calls from the RT-PCR reads in MiXCR, one entry per CDR3 protein. Of roughly 500,000 distinct CDR3 sequences in the sample, 20% to 25% were seen once. This sample also appeared in a second study, on T cells expressing NK-cell markers. That source adds: Generation of TCR beta cDNA was performed by 5'RACE template switching incorporating UMIs.

The sample here was CD4+ T cells sorted from PBMCs, taken approximately 12 days after vaccination. The receptors derive from a man between 45 and 60 years old who received an inactivated influenza vaccine.

This chain uses TRBV29-1 with TRBJ2-1, with 10 bases fitting TRBD2. V gave up 6 bases and J gave up 3 bases; unmatched junction bases: 8. Germline V gene lookup returns CDR1 SQVTM and CDR2 ANQGSEA. The CDR3 totals 15 residues. The CDR3: CSVARTSGVYNEQFF. The CDR3 region has the DNA TGCAGCGTCGCCAGGACTAGCGGCGTCTACAATGAGCAGTTCTTC.

The chain recombines TRBV6-1 with TRBJ1-2; D is unclear. The CDR3 is made up of 14 amino acids. V gave up 8 bases and J gave up 0 bases, with 13 bases separating them. Germline loops: CDR1 MNHNS, CDR2 SASEGT. In nucleotides, the CDR3 is TGTGCCAGCGGTCCTGCCGCAACTAACTATGGCTACACCTTC. It yields the protein CASGPAATNYGYTF.

The gene calls are TRBV3-1 and TRBJ2-2; TRBD1 might be the D (5 bases). The CDR3 is made up of 14 amino acids. Germline values: CDR1 LGHDT, CDR2 YNNKEL (reference sequence). V lost 3 bases and J 2 bases, leaving 7 bases between the germline ends. The CDR3, as DNA: TGTGCCAGCAGCCAGGACAAAAACACCGGGGAGCTGTTTTTT. Residues: CASSQDKNTGELFF.

This clonotype was seen many times. The gene calls are TRBV4-1 and TRBJ2-3; D gene ambiguous. The CDR3 totals 11 residues. CDR1 and CDR2 (germline): MGHRA, YSYEKL. The V end was cut by 0 bases, the J end by 5 bases, with 0 bases between. The CDR3 nucleotides are TGCGCCAGCAGCCAAGAAGATACGCAGTATTTT. The encoded protein is CASSQEDTQYF.

In its sample, this clonotype was seen a few times. The chain combines TRBV28 with TRBJ1-4, with D possibly being TRBD1 (5 bases). Trimming shortened V by 6 bases and J by 3 bases, and 14 bases separated the two germline ends. Germline values: CDR1 MDHEN, CDR2 SYDVKM. This CDR3 has 15 amino acids. The CDR3 nucleotides read TGTGCCAGCAGACTAGGTGGAGGGGCTAATGAAAAACTGTTTTTT. Protein sequence: CASRLGGGANEKLFF.

The genes are TRBV10-3 and TRBJ2-7, with D tentatively TRBD1 or TRBD2 (5 bases each). V was cut by 3 bases and J by 2 bases, with 14 bases left in between. Germline V lookup: CDR1 ENHRY, CDR2 SYGVKD. This CDR3 has 15 residues. The CDR3 DNA is TGTGCCATCAGTGATGAGGGGTGGGGAACCTACGAGCAGTACTTC. Protein: CAISDEGWGTYEQYF.

The chain is built from TRBV12-3 or TRBV12-4 and TRBJ2-7; D is perhaps TRBD1 (6 bases). There are 12 residues in the CDR3. V shed 11 bases and J shed 2 bases, with 13 bases lying between them. The CDR3 DNA follows: TGTGCCTCGCAGGGGTCAACCTACGAGCAGTACTTC. Its translation is CASQGSTYEQYF.

This clonotype was counted only a few times. The chain uses TRBV7-3 and TRBJ2-1, with D perhaps assigned TRBD1 or TRBD2 (6 bases each). The CDR3 spans 18 residues. V was pared by 0 bases and J by 4 bases, with 19 bases between. Per the germline V gene, CDR1 is SGHTA and CDR2 is FQGTGA. CDR3 nucleotide sequence: TGTGCCAGCAGCTTAACGCCCTTGATGGGGGGCCTTTACAATGAGCAGTTCTTC. It yields the protein CASSLTPLMGGLYNEQFF.

This clonotype was found a few times. The chain joins TRBV7-2 to TRBJ2-3; 8 bases are shared with TRBD2. Germline CDR1 SGHTA, CDR2 FQGNSA. CDR3 length equals 16 residues. After removal of 3 bases from V and 6 bases from J, the junction contained 11 bases not matched to a gene. The CDR3 here is CASSLLGLGARDTQYF. The CDR3, as DNA: TGTGCCAGCAGCTTGTTGGGACTAGGGGCACGGGATACGCAGTATTTT.

The CDR3 is CATSIRTGSSYNEQFF. DNA for the CDR3: TGTGCCACCAGCATCAGGACAGGGAGTTCCTACAATGAGCAGTTCTTC. V gene TRBV15 combines with J gene TRBJ2-1, with 8 bases identical to TRBD1. Germline assignment: CDR1 LNHNV and CDR2 YYDKDF (reference sequence). The CDR3 covers 16 residues. The V segment lost 4 bases and the J segment 1 base; nucleotides outside the gene matches: 6.